What follows are 5 T cell receptor beta chains derived from one specimen sequenced in a study of cytomegalovirus exposure and HLA in healthy donors. This PCR relied on a set of 60 Vbeta primers and 13 Jbeta primers. Generated by immunoSEQ multiplex PCR, the TCRdb table keeps only in-frame clones and is missing some. The sample lists some 77,000 clones; about 80% were seen once. The specimen was PBMCs. The source of these receptors is a woman between 40 and 55 years old in good health and CMV-seronegative.

The chain combines TRBV6-1 with TRBJ2-7, with D uncertain. Trimming shortened V by 2 bases and J by 3 bases, and 14 bases separated the two germline ends. CDR3 size: 15 residues. Germline CDR1 and CDR2: MNHNS and SASEGT. CDR3 sequence reads: CASSERPGLNYEQYF. CDR3 DNA sequence: TGTGCCAGCAGTGAACGTCCAGGATTAAACTACGAGCAGTACTTC.

This rearrangement joins TRBV29-1 to TRBJ1-1, with 7 bases fitting TRBD1. The CDR3 sequence is 16 residues long. CDR1 is SQVTM and CDR2 is ANQGSEA in the germline V gene. Losses at the gene ends were 0 bases for V and 3 bases for J; bases not matched to a gene: 10. This CDR3 reads CSVEEGRITGDTEAFF. As DNA, the CDR3 is TGCAGCGTTGAAGAGGGAAGGATTACAGGGGACACTGAAGCTTTCTTT.

The chain is built from TRBV7-9 and TRBJ1-1; 7 bases fit TRBD1. There are 14 residues in the CDR3. J gave up 2 bases and V 6 bases, and 6 bases lay outside the gene matches. Germline V CDR1 and CDR2: SEHNR, FQNEAQ (reference sequence). CDR3 in amino acids: CASRRGQPNTEAFF. In DNA, the CDR3 is TGTGCCAGCAGGAGGGGACAGCCCAACACTGAAGCTTTCTTT. Supplemented by reference TRBV7-9 and TRBJ1-1, the full variable domain reads DTGVSQNPRHKITKRGQNVTFRCDPISEHNRLYWYRQTLGQGPEFLTYFQNEAQLEKSRLLSDRFSAERPKGSFSTLEIQRTEQGDSAMYLCASRRGQPNTEAFFGQGTRLTVV.

The V call is TRBV11-3, the J call TRBJ2-1, with TRBD2 identical over 9 bases. The CDR3 sequence is 17 residues long. J lost 4 bases, V lost 5 bases, and 12 bases had no gene match. Germline V gene sequence: CDR1 SGHNT, CDR2 YENEEA. CDR3 sequence: CASSPGIGGGGYNEQFF. Here the CDR3 DNA reads TGTGCCAGCAGCCCTGGCATAGGCGGGGGGGGATACAATGAGCAGTTCTTC.

Only a few counts were recorded for this clone. V usage is TRBV5-6 and J usage is TRBJ2-5; weak D call: TRBD2 (5 bases). CDR1 and CDR2 (germline): SGHDT, YYEEEE. There are 14 residues in the CDR3. Trimming stripped 1 base from V and 1 base from J, with 8 bases between. CDR3 in DNA: TGTGCCAGCAGCTTGATCCTAGCCCAAGAGACCCAGTACTTC. Translation gives CASSLILAQETQYF.